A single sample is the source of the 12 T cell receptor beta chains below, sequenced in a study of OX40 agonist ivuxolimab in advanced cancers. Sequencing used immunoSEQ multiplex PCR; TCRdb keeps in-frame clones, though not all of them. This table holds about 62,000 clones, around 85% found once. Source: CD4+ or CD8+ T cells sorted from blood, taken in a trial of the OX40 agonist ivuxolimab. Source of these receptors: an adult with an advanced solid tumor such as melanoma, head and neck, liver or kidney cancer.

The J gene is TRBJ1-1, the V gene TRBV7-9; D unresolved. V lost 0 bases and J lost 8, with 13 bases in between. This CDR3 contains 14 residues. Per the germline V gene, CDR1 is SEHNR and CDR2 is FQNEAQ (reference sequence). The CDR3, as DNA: TGTGCCAGCAGCTTAGCCGTAGCAGAATCCGAAGCTTTCTTT. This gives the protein CASSLAVAESEAFF.

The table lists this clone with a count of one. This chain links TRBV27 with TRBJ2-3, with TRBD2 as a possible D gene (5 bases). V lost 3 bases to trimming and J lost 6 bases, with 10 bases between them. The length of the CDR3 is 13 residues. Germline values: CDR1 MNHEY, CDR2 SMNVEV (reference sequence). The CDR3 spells CASSLGGPDTQYF. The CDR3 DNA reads TGTGCCAGCAGTTTGGGCGGGCCCGATACGCAGTATTTT.

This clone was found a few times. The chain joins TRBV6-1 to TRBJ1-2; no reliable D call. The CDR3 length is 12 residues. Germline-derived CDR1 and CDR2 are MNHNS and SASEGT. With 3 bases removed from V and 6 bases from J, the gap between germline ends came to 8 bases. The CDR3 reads CASSERHNGYTF. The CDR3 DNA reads TGTGCCAGCAGTGAGAGACATAATGGCTACACCTTC.

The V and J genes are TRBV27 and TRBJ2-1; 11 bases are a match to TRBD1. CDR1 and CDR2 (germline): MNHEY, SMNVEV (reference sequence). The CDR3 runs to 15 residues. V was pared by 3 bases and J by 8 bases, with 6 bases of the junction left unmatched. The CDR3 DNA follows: TGTGCCAGCAGTTTCCGGGACAGGGGGGCCCATGAGCAGTTCTTC. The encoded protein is CASSFRDRGAHEQFF.

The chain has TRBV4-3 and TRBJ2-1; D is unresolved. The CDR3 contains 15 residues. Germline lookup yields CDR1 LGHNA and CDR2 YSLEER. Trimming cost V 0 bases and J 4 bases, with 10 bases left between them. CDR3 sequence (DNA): TGCGCCAGCAGCCAAGAGGCTAGACTTTACAATGAGCAGTTCTTC. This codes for CASSQEARLYNEQFF.

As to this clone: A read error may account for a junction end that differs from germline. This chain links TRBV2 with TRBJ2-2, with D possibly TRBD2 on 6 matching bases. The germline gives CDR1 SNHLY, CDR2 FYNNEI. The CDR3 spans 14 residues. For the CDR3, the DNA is TGTGCCACAAGGAGGGACGGGAACGCCGGGGAGCTGTTTTTT. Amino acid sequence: CATRRDGNAGELFF. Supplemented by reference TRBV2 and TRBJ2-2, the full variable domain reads EPEVTQTPSHQVTQMGQEVILRCVPISNHLYFYWYRQILGQKVEFLVSFYNNEISEKSEIFDDQFSVERPDGSNFTLKIRSTKLEDSAMYFCATRRDGNAGELFFGEGSRLTVL.

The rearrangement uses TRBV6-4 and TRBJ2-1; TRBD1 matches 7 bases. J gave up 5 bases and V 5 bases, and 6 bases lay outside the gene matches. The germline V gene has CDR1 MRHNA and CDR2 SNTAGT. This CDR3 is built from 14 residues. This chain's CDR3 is CASSRGPEDNEQFF. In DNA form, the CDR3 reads TGTGCCAGCAGTAGGGGGCCGGAGGACAATGAGCAGTTCTTC.

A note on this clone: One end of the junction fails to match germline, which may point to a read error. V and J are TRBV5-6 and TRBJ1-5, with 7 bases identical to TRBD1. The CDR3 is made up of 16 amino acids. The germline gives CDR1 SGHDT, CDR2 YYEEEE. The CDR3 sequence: CASNLSGQYSNQPQHF. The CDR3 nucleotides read TGTGCCAGCAACTTGTCGGGACAGTATAGCAATCAGCCCCAGCATTTT.

CDR3 in DNA: TGTGCCAGCAGTTTATTTGGACTAGCGGGAGGCAATGAGCAGTTCTTC. This sequence encodes CASSLFGLAGGNEQFF. The chain is built from TRBV28 and TRBJ2-1, with TRBD2 identical over 14 bases. The germline gives CDR1 MDHEN, CDR2 SYDVKM. V shed 1 base and J 6 bases; nucleotides not matched to a gene: 2. This CDR3 spans 16 amino acids. The full variable domain, with the rest looked up from reference TRBV28 and TRBJ2-1, is DVKVTQSSRYLVKRTGEKVFLECVQDMDHENMFWYRQDPGLGLRLIYFSYDVKMKEKGDIPEGYSVSREKKERFSLILESASTNQTSMYLCASSLFGLAGGNEQFFGPGTRLTVL.

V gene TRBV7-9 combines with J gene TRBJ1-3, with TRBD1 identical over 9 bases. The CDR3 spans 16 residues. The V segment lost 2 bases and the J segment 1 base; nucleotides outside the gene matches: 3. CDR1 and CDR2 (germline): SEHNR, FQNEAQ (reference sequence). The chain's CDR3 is CASSLSGTGSGNTIYF. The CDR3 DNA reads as TGTGCCAGCAGCTTATCCGGGACAGGGTCTGGAAACACCATATATTTT.

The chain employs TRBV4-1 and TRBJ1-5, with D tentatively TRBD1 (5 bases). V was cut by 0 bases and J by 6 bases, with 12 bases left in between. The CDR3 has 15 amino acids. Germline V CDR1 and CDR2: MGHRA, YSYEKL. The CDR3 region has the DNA TGCGCCAGCAGCCAAGATCTATGGGGCACTCAGCCCCAGCATTTT. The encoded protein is CASSQDLWGTQPQHF.

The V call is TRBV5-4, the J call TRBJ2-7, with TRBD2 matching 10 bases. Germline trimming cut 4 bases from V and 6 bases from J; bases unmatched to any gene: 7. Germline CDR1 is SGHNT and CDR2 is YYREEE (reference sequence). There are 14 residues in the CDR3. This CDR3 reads CASSPRLAGSEQYF. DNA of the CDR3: TGTGCCAGCAGCCCCCGACTAGCGGGCTCCGAGCAGTACTTC.